This is a list of T cell receptor beta chains from one sample in a study of blood T cells in healthy people across ages. TCRdb re-analysed the 5' RACE reads in MiXCR, keeping a single row per CDR3 protein. The profile shows hundreds of thousands of distinct CDR3 sequences, 25% to 35% of them singletons. The same specimen was also included in a second study, on T cells of mothers and their children.

The sample comprised blood. Receptor source: a boy younger than 10 in good health. CDR3s include the opening cysteine and the closing phenylalanine or tryptophan. Each record gives: D gene, V gene, clone size, J gene, CDR3 protein, CDR3 DNA. D genes are given only for firm matches. The size entry is marked missing in some rows and otherwise reads once, few, many or a size class.

D: NA; V: TRBV7-2; size: NA; J: TRBJ1-1; CDR3: CASSLVATEAFF; DNA: TGTGCCAGCAGCTTAGTCGCGACTGAAGCTTTCTTT
D: TRBD2; V: TRBV6-5; size: once; J: TRBJ2-1; CDR3: CASSYSLAGAGNEQFF; DNA: TGTGCCAGCAGTTACTCATTAGCGGGAGCGGGAAATGAGCAGTTCTTC
D: TRBD2; V: TRBV6-5; size: NA; J: TRBJ2-4; CDR3: CASSYSRKLAGRSKNIQYF; DNA: TGTGCCAGCAGTTACTCCAGGAAACTAGCGGGAAGATCCAAAAACATTCAGTACTTC
D: NA; V: TRBV12-3/TRBV12-4; size: NA; J: TRBJ1-3; CDR3: CASSLRQGHTIYF; DNA: TGTGCCAGCAGTTTACGGCAGGGTCACACCATATATTTT
D: TRBD2; V: TRBV7-9; size: NA; J: TRBJ2-7; CDR3: CASSLTSGGHEGGEQYF; DNA: TGTGCCAGCAGCTTGACTAGCGGGGGCCATGAGGGGGGCGAGCAGTACTTC
D: NA; V: TRBV4-3; size: few; J: TRBJ2-1; CDR3: CASSGLGGEASYNEQFF; DNA: TGCGCCAGCAGCGGGTTAGGGGGAGAGGCCTCCTACAATGAGCAGTTCTTC
D: TRBD2; V: TRBV2; size: NA; J: TRBJ2-3; CDR3: CASGLEKDTQYF; DNA: TGTGCCAGCGGACTAGAAAAAGATACGCAGTATTTT
D: NA; V: TRBV2; size: NA; J: TRBJ2-5; CDR3: CASSPRDTQSF; DNA: TGTGCCAGCAGTCCCCGGGATACCCAGTCCTTC
D: TRBD1; V: TRBV6-1; size: NA; J: TRBJ2-5; CDR3: CASSEEDREWETQYF; DNA: TGTGCCAGCAGTGAAGAAGACAGGGAGTGGGAGACCCAGTACTTC
D: TRBD2; V: TRBV9; size: NA; J: TRBJ2-3; CDR3: CASSAHLAGGARTDTQYF; DNA: TGTGCCAGCAGCGCGCATTTAGCGGGGGGAGCCCGCACAGATACGCAGTATTTT
D: NA; V: TRBV12-3/TRBV12-4; size: few; J: TRBJ1-2; CDR3: CASSLEAGTYGYTF; DNA: TGTGCCAGCAGTTTAGAGGCGGGTACCTATGGCTACACCTTC
D: NA; V: TRBV20-1; size: NA; J: TRBJ1-5; CDR3: CSARKQGDNQPQHF; DNA: TGCAGTGCTAGGAAACAGGGTGATAATCAGCCCCAGCATTTT
D: TRBD2; V: TRBV7-2; size: few; J: TRBJ2-1; CDR3: CASSLVVTSGVSYNEQFF; DNA: TGTGCCAGCAGCTTAGTGGTAACTAGCGGAGTCTCCTACAATGAGCAGTTCTTC
D: TRBD1; V: TRBV15; size: few; J: TRBJ2-5; CDR3: CATRTLQGAEETQYF; DNA: TGTGCCACCAGGACCTTACAGGGGGCAGAAGAGACCCAGTACTTC
D: TRBD2; V: TRBV3-1; size: NA; J: TRBJ2-1; CDR3: CASSQEVPSGRLYNEQFF; DNA: TGTGCCAGCAGCCAAGAAGTTCCTAGCGGGAGACTCTACAATGAGCAGTTCTTC
D: NA; V: TRBV5-4; size: NA; J: TRBJ2-3; CDR3: CAWEMSGITDTQYF; DNA: TGTGCCTGGGAAATGAGCGGAATCACAGATACGCAGTATTTT
D: NA; V: TRBV7-2; size: NA; J: TRBJ2-7; CDR3: CASSLAGRSSYEQYF; DNA: TGTGCCAGCAGCTTAGCCGGGCGGAGCTCCTACGAGCAGTACTTC
D: TRBD2; V: TRBV20-1; size: few; J: TRBJ2-5; CDR3: CSARDWIAGEETQYF; DNA: TGCAGTGCTAGAGATTGGATAGCGGGAGAGGAGACCCAGTACTTC
D: TRBD1; V: TRBV12-3/TRBV12-4; size: few; J: TRBJ2-4; CDR3: CASRTHRGGIQYF; DNA: TGTGCCAGCAGAACCCACAGGGGTGGGATTCAGTACTTC
D: TRBD2; V: TRBV7-2; size: NA; J: TRBJ2-4; CDR3: CASSFPSGGVLAKNIQYF; DNA: TGTGCCAGCAGCTTTCCTAGCGGGGGGGTTCTAGCCAAAAACATTCAGTACTTC
D: NA; V: TRBV19; size: few; J: TRBJ1-3; CDR3: CASSLPGLGNTIYF; DNA: TGTGCCAGTAGCCTACCGGGCCTTGGAAACACCATATATTTT
D: NA; V: TRBV7-2; size: few; J: TRBJ2-7; CDR3: CASSRQQEEQYF; DNA: TGTGCCAGCAGCCGTCAACAGGAAGAGCAGTACTTC
D: TRBD2; V: TRBV20-1; size: many; J: TRBJ2-3; CDR3: CSAGQSSGFVPDTQYF; DNA: TGCAGTGCCGGACAGTCTAGCGGGTTTGTGCCAGATACGCAGTATTTT
D: TRBD2; V: TRBV7-2; size: many; J: TRBJ2-5; CDR3: CASSRGGSEETQYF; DNA: TGTGCCAGCAGCCGGGGGGGGTCAGAAGAGACCCAGTACTTC
D: TRBD2; V: TRBV20-1; size: NA; J: TRBJ2-5; CDR3: CSARDVGRDQETQYF; DNA: TGCAGTGCTAGGGATGTCGGGAGGGACCAAGAGACCCAATACTTC